The sequence of this T cell receptor beta chain was determined in a study of CD8 T cells in ankylosing spondylitis. As to this clonotype: No antigen is known for it.

The V gene's germline CDR1 is LGHDT and CDR2 YNNKEL (reference sequence). CDR3 size: 12 residues. Trimming stripped 3 bases from V and 11 bases from J, with 11 bases between. Study-wide results and limits: Disease-linked clones were CD8+ and relatively rare in peripheral blood.

5'-RACE, quantitative and with molecular barcodes, yielded the TCR beta libraries. TCRdb re-called the 5' RACE reads with MiXCR, one entry per CDR3 protein. This sample yields approximately 350,000 distinct CDR3 sequences, of which over 12% are seen a single time; 1.1% belongs to the top ten. Sequenced input: blood, either unsorted or a sorted T cell fraction (not recorded which). The V gene is TRBV3-1, the J gene TRBJ1-5; the D gene is possibly TRBD1 (5 bases). The TCR sequence derives from a male donor with ankylosing spondylitis or in good health (not recorded which). This CDR3 is CASSQGGRAQHF. The CDR3 coding sequence is TGTGCCAGCAGCCAGGGCGGCAGGGCCCAGCATTTT.